The following is a TCR beta chain sequence with its context. What it binds is not known. This sample is part of a study of Ad26.COV2.S vaccination and SARS-CoV-2 variants. At the level of the study: Once, or twice with 56 days between doses, Ad26.COV2.S was given intramuscularly. The study's findings and limits: Spike-specific responses of CD8+ and CD4+ T cells were reported to display substantial breadth after vaccination.

Treatment noted: some 20 received Ad26.COV2.S at low or high dose, single or two shots; about 5 received placebo; per-sample allocation not given. Specimens were obtained on day 63 following the first vaccine or placebo injection. Expressing Wuhan-strain SARS-CoV-2 spike, an Ad26 vector served as the vaccine. Using immunoSEQ multiplex PCR, the repertoire was profiled, and TCRdb retains in-frame clones only, with some absent. The sample carries roughly 400,000 clones, about 88% recorded once. Trimming left V 4 bases short and J 1 base short, with 11 bases between. The germline CDR1 and CDR2 sequences are SGHRS and YFSETQ. CDR3 length: 14 residues.

This material consisted of peripheral blood, taken in a trial of Ad26.COV2.S vaccine versus placebo. This TCR derives from a person between 18 and 59 years old who received the Ad26.COV2.S COVID-19 vaccine or a placebo. The chain is built from TRBV5-1 and TRBJ1-1; maybe TRBD1 (6 bases). The CDR3 protein is CASSPRDTNTEAFF. The CDR3 DNA reads TGCGCCAGCAGCCCGCGGGACACGAACACTGAAGCTTTCTTT.